This TCR beta chain was sequenced for a study of vaccination and CD4 T cells after COVID-19. Regarding the study as a whole: Recorded median SARS-CoV-2-reactive clonotype numbers increased from 21 to 38 without reaching significance.

Concerning this clonotype: Its specificity is unknown.

Germline loops: CDR1 DFQATT, CDR2 SNEGSKA (reference sequence). The CDR3 totals 12 residues. Trimming removed 6 bases at V and 2 bases at J, with 8 bases between. The treatment denotes: approximately nine-day PBMC culture with coronavirus spike peptide pools or control peptides (ViraFEST assay). Alongside approximately 11 IU/ml IL-2 and about 9.5 ug/ml peptide pools, PBMCs were cultured at two million per well. The assay that was used to sequence DNA from cultured CD4+ T cells was the Oncomine TCR Beta short-read assay. TCRdb used MiXCR to reprocess the PCR reads, holding one entry per CDR3 protein. The table records under 25,000 distinct CDR3 sequences, 20% to 30% of them present only once.

This receptor was obtained from a human donor with COVID-19. The specimen sequenced was cultured CD4+ T cells from blood. The V and J genes are TRBV20-1 and TRBJ1-3; D ambiguous. The CDR3 DNA is TGCAGTGCCCTCGCCACTGGAAACACCATATATTTT. Its translation is CSALATGNTIYF.